These 9 T cell receptor beta chains came from one sample sequenced in a study of human T cells and chemical hapten exposure. TCRdb reprocessed the RACE reads with MiXCR, giving one entry per CDR3 protein. Of about 80,000 distinct CDR3 sequences listed, approximately 10% were seen once; the top ten hold about 1.3%. Time point defined: patch test 1, 2 weeks after DPC sensitization. Treatment specified: therapeutic diphenylcyclopropenone sensitization with weekly scalp DPC. This material consisted of whole blood, taken in connection with sensitization to the hapten diphenylcyclopropenone (DPC). All receptors come from a woman between 45 and 65 years old with alopecia areata. Some clones in this sample may be carry-over from other donors' samples.

By share, this clonotype ranks as medium-sized. The chain joins TRBV6-4 to TRBJ2-1; no definite D call. V was trimmed by 3 bases and J by 5 bases, leaving 8 bases between them. This CDR3 has 13 amino acids. Germline V gene lookup returns CDR1 MRHNA and CDR2 SNTAGT. Written as DNA, the CDR3 is TGTGCCAGCAGTGAAAGAGCCCACAATGAGCAGTTCTTC. Translation: CASSERAHNEQFF.

The chain is built from TRBV19 and TRBJ1-5; D is unresolved. Germline loops: CDR1 LNHDA, CDR2 SQIVND (reference sequence). There are 16 residues in the CDR3. With 1 base removed from V and 0 bases from J, the gap between germline ends came to 10 bases. DNA for the CDR3: TGTGCCAGTAGTATAGCCCAGATGGATAGCAATCAGCCCCAGCATTTT. Its translation: CASSIAQMDSNQPQHF.

This clonotype appeared a few times. CDR3 bases: TGTGCCAGCAGCCCCCCGTATGAGTCTACGCAGTATTTT. Its translation: CASSPPYESTQYF. The chain recombines TRBV3-1 with TRBJ2-3; D ambiguous. The CDR3 totals 13 residues. With 4 bases removed from V and 8 bases from J, the gap between germline ends came to 13 bases. Germline CDR1 reads LGHDT; CDR2 reads YNNKEL (reference sequence).

The V call is TRBV10-3, the J call TRBJ1-2; 10 nucleotides align to TRBD1. V lost 2 bases, J lost 5 bases, and 2 bases stayed unmatched. Germline V CDR1 and CDR2: ENHRY, SYGVKD. The CDR3 extends over 14 amino acids. Here the CDR3 reads CAISEDRGPYGYTF. CDR3 DNA: TGTGCCATCAGTGAGGACAGGGGGCCGTATGGCTACACCTTC.

Many counts were recorded for this clonotype. This chain connects TRBV29-1 to TRBJ2-2; a possible D gene is TRBD2 (5 bases). CDR3 length: 13 residues. Trimming took off 6 bases at V and 4 bases at J, with 12 bases between the two ends. Germline lookup yields CDR1 SQVTM and CDR2 ANQGSEA. The CDR3 region is CSVNRGSTGELFF. CDR3 nucleotide sequence: TGCAGCGTAAACCGGGGTTCCACCGGGGAGCTGTTTTTT.

The chain employs TRBV20-1 and TRBJ2-3, with D unclear. CDR3 length: 14 amino acids. V was pared by 0 bases and J by 1 base, with 8 bases between. Germline V CDR1 and CDR2: DFQATT, SNEGSKA (reference sequence). CDR3 nucleotides: TGCAGTGCTAGAGATTTGGGCGGCACAGATACGCAGTATTTT. This encodes CSARDLGGTDTQYF.

In this sample, this clonotype turned up many times. The chain carries TRBV5-6 and TRBJ1-5, with D perhaps matching TRBD1 (6 bases). The CDR3 totals 15 residues. The V end lost 0 bases, the J end lost 9 bases, and 16 bases lay between the germline ends. From germline, CDR1 is SGHDT and CDR2 YYEEEE. The CDR3 DNA is TGTGCCAGCAGCTTGGAAGGGGGGCCGCCCTGGCCCCAGCATTTT. Its translation: CASSLEGGPPWPQHF.

The chain uses TRBV12-3 or TRBV12-4 and TRBJ1-4; TRBD1 agrees at 7 bases. After removal of 2 bases from V and 0 bases from J, the junction contained 3 bases not matched to a gene. This CDR3 has 16 amino acids. The CDR3 nucleotides read TGTGCCAGCAGTTTAAACAGGGGTGCAACTAATGAAAAACTGTTTTTT. Residues: CASSLNRGATNEKLFF.

The chain joins TRBV6-2 or TRBV6-3 to TRBJ1-2, with D uncertain. The V and J ends lost 6 bases and 4 bases respectively, with 15 bases between them. Germline V CDR1 and CDR2: MNHEY, SVGEGT. The CDR3 spans 14 residues. The CDR3 sequence: CASSSSRGIYGYTF. CDR3 DNA: TGTGCCAGCAGCTCCTCCCGAGGAATCTATGGCTACACCTTC.